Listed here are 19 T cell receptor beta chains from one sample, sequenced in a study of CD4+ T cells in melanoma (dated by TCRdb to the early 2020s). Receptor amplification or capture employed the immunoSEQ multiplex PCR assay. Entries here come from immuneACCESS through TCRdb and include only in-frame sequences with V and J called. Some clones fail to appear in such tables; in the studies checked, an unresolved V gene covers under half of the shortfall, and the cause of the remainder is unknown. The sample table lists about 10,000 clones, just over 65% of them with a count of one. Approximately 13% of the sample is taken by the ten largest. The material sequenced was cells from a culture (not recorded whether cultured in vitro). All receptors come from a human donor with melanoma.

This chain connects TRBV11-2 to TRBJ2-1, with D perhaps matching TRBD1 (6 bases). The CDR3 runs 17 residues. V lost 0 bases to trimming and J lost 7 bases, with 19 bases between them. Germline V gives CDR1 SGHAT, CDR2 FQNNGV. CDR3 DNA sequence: TGTGCCAGCAGCTTAGAAAAGGGCAGGGGCCATCGAAATGAGCAGTTCTTC. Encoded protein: CASSLEKGRGHRNEQFF.

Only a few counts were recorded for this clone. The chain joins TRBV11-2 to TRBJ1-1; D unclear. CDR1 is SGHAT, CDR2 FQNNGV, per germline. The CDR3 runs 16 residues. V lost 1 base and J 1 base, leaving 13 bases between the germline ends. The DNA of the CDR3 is TGTGCCAGCAGCTTAGTGATGGGAATTAAGAACACTGAAGCTTTCTTT. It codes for CASSLVMGIKNTEAFF.

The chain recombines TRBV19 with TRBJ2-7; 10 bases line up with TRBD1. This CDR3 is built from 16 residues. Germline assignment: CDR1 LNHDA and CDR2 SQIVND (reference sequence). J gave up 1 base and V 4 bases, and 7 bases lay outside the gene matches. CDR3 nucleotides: TGTGCCAGTAGTAGGACCCGGGACAGGGGTTCCTACGAGCAGTACTTC. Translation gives CASSRTRDRGSYEQYF.

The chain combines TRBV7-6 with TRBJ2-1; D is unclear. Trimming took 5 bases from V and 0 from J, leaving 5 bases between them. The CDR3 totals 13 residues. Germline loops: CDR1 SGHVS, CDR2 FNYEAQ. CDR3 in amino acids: CASSLNSYNEQFF. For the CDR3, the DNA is TGTGCCAGCAGCCTTAACTCCTACAATGAGCAGTTCTTC.

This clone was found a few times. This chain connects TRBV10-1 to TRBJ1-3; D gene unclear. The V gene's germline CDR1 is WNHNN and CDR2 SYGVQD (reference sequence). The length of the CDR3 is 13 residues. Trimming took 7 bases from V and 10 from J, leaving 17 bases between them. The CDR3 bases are TGCGCCAGCAAAAACCGGACCCGGAGAACCATATATTTT. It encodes CASKNRTRRTIYF.

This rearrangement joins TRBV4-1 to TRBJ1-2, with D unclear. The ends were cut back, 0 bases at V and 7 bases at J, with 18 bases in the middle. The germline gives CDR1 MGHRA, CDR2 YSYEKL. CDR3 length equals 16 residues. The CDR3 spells CASSQDRAFRRTGYTF. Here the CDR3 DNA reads TGCGCCAGCAGCCAAGATAGGGCTTTCCGGCGGACTGGCTACACCTTC.

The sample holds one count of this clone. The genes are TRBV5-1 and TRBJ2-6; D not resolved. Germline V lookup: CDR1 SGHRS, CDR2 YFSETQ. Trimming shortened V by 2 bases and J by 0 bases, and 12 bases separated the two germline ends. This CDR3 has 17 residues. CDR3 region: CASSFRNLNSGANVLTF. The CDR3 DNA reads TGCGCCAGCAGCTTCAGGAATTTAAACTCTGGGGCCAACGTCCTGACTTTC.

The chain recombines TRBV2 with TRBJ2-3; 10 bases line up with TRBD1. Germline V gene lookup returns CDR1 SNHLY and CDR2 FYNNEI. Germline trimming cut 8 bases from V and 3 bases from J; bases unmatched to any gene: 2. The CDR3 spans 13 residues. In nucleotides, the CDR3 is TGTGCCAGCGGGGGACAGGGGACAGATACGCAGTATTTT. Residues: CASGGQGTDTQYF.

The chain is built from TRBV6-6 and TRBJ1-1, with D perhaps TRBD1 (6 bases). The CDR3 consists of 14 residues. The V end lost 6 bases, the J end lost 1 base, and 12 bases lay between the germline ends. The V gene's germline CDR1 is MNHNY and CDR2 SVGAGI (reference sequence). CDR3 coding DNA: TGTGCCAGCAGAACCAGGGGAGAGAACACTGAAGCTTTCTTT. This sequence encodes CASRTRGENTEAFF.

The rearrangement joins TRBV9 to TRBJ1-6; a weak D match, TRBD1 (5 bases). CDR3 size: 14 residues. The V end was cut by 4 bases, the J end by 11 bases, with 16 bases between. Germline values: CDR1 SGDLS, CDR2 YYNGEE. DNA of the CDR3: TGTGCCAGCAGCTCAGGGCCCTTCGGCACACCCCTCCACTTT. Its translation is CASSSGPFGTPLHF.

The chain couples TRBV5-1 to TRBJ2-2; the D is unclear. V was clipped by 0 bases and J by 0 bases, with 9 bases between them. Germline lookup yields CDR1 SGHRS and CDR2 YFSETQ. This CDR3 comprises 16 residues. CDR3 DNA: TGCGCCAGCAGCTTGGGGGTAACAGCGAACACCGGGGAGCTGTTTTTT. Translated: CASSLGVTANTGELFF.

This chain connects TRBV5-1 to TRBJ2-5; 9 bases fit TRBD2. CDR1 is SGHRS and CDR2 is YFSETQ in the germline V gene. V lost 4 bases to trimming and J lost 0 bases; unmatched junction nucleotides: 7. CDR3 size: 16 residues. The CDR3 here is CASSVMPSGDQETQYF. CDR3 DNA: TGCGCCAGCAGCGTGATGCCTAGCGGGGACCAAGAGACCCAGTACTTC.

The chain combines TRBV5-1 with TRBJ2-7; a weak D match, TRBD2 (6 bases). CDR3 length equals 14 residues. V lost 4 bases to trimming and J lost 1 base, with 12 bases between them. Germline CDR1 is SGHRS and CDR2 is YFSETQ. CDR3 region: CASSAGHQSYEQYF. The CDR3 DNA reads TGCGCCAGCAGCGCGGGGCACCAATCCTACGAGCAGTACTTC. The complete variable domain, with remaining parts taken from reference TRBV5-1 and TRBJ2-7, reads KAGVTQTPRYLIKTRGQQVTLSCSPISGHRSVSWYQQTPGQGLQFLFEYFSETQRNKGNFPGRFSGRQFSNSRSEMNVSTLELGDSALYLCASSAGHQSYEQYFGPGTRLTVT.

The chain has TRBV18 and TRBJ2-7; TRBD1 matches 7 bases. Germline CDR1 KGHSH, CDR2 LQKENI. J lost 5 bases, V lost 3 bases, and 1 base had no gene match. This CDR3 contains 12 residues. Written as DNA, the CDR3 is TGTGCCAGCTCACCTACAGGGGACGAGCAGTACTTC. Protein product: CASSPTGDEQYF.

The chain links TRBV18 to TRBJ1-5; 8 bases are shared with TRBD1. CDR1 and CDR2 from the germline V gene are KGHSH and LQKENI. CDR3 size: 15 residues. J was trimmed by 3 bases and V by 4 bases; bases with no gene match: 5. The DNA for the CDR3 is TGTGCCAGCTCACTCGACAGGGGAATCAATCAGCCCCAGCATTTT. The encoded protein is CASSLDRGINQPQHF.

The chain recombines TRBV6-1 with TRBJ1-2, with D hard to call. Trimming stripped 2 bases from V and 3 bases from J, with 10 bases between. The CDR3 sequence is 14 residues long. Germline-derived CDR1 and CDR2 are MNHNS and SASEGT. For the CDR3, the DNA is TGTGCCAGCAGTGAATCGGCAGGCTACTATGGCTACACCTTC. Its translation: CASSESAGYYGYTF.

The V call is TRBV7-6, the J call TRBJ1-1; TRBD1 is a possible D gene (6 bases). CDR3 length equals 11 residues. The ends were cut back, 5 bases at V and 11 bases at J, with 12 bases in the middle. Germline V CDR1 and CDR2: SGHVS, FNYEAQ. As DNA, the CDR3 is TGTGCCAGCAGCGAGCAGGGGCAGGCTTTCTTT. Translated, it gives CASSEQGQAFF. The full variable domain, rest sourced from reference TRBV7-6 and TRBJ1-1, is GAGVSQSPRYKVTKRGQDVALRCDPISGHVSLYWYRQALGQGPEFLTYFNYEAQQDKSGLPNDRFSAERPEGSISTLTIQRTEQRDSAMYRCASSEQGQAFFGQGTRLTVV.

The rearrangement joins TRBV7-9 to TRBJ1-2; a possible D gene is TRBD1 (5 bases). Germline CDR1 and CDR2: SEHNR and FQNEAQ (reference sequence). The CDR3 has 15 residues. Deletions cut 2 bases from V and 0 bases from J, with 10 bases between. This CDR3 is CASSLSGAPNYGYTF. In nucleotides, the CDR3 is TGTGCCAGCAGCTTAAGTGGGGCCCCTAACTATGGCTACACCTTC.

The CDR3, as DNA: TGCGCCAGCAGTGAGTCACAGGGGAAGGAGACCCAGTACTTC. Its protein is CASSESQGKETQYF. The V gene is TRBV10-1, the J gene TRBJ2-5; 7 bases line up with TRBD1. Trimming removed 0 bases from V and 5 bases from J; junction bases left unmatched: 3. Germline V lookup: CDR1 WNHNN, CDR2 SYGVQD (reference sequence). The CDR3 runs to 14 residues.